One and the same sample provided the 9 T cell receptor beta chains below, sequenced in a study of blood T cell repertoires in COVID-19. Sequenced by immunoSEQ multiplex PCR; TCRdb stores in-frame clones only, minus some. The top ten hold 3.5% to 5% of the sample, which has approximately 160,000 clones, approximately 87% seen once. Sequenced material: PBMCs or T cells enriched from blood (not recorded which). These receptor sequences come from a woman aged 45-59 years who had recovered from COVID-19.

J is TRBJ1-2 and V is TRBV30; 8 bases match TRBD1. The V gene end was trimmed by 0 bases and the J gene end by 0 bases; junction bases not matched to a gene: 9. Germline lookup yields CDR1 GTSNPN and CDR2 SVGIG (reference sequence). This CDR3 comprises 17 residues. The CDR3 DNA follows: TGTGCCTGGAGTGTACTTGGCAGGGGGCGGTCTAACTATGGCTACACCTTC. It yields the protein CAWSVLGRGRSNYGYTF.

The genes are TRBV27 and TRBJ1-6; D unclear. V lost 7 bases, J lost 13 bases, and 20 bases lay in between. CDR3 length: 14 amino acids. CDR1 and CDR2 from the germline V gene are MNHEY and SMNVEV (reference sequence). CDR3 amino acids: CASNPSGAVAPLHF. In nucleotides, the CDR3 is TGTGCCAGCAACCCTAGCGGTGCTGTGGCCCCCCTCCACTTT.

This clone was observed a handful of times. V is TRBV6-5 and J is TRBJ1-5, with 7 bases aligning to TRBD1. CDR1 is MNHEY, CDR2 SVGAGI, per germline. Unmatched junction bases numbered 4, after V lost 6 bases and J lost 5 bases. The CDR3 covers 13 residues. CDR3 protein: CASSRQGDQPQHF. The CDR3 coding sequence is TGTGCCAGCAGCAGGCAGGGGGATCAGCCCCAGCATTTT.

The chain has TRBV6-5 and TRBJ1-2; 11 bases match TRBD1. The CDR3 is made up of 14 amino acids. Germline CDR1 reads MNHEY; CDR2 reads SVGAGI. V trimming: 2 bases; J trimming: 10 bases; junction bases outside the gene matches: 6. The CDR3 region is CASSYTGQGAFYTF. In DNA form, the CDR3 reads TGTGCCAGCAGTTACACCGGACAGGGGGCCTTCTACACCTTC.

This rearrangement joins TRBV7-2 to TRBJ2-1, with 7 bases fitting TRBD2. CDR1 is SGHTA, CDR2 FQGNSA, per germline. There are 15 residues in the CDR3. V shed 4 bases, J shed 7 bases, and the junction held 10 bases outside the gene matches. This CDR3 reads CASSSTWGGLNEQFF. Written as DNA, the CDR3 is TGTGCCAGCAGCTCCACCTGGGGGGGTCTAAATGAGCAGTTCTTC.

The V call is TRBV4-1, the J call TRBJ2-1; 14 nucleotides match TRBD2. This CDR3 is 19 amino acids long. Losses at the gene ends were 2 bases for V and 0 bases for J; bases not matched to a gene: 6. The germline V gene encodes CDR1 MGHRA and CDR2 YSYEKL. The CDR3 protein is CASSQTGTSGSSSYNEQFF. The CDR3 bases are TGCGCCAGCAGCCAAACCGGGACTAGCGGGAGTTCCTCCTACAATGAGCAGTTCTTC.

V and J are TRBV10-3 and TRBJ1-1; the D gene is possibly TRBD1 (5 bases). Trimming took off 7 bases at V and 3 bases at J, with 12 bases between the two ends. This CDR3 has 13 residues. Germline V gene data show CDR1 as ENHRY and CDR2 as SYGVKD. The CDR3 sequence is CAIKQDLYTEAFF. In nucleotides, the CDR3 is TGTGCCATCAAACAGGACCTGTACACTGAAGCTTTCTTT.

The chain joins TRBV15 to TRBJ2-6; TRBD1 is a possible D gene (6 bases). V lost 6 bases, J lost 0 bases, and 18 bases lay in between. The V gene's germline CDR1 is LNHNV and CDR2 YYDKDF (reference sequence). The CDR3 sequence is 18 residues long. The CDR3 DNA reads TGTGCCACCAGGCCGGGACACAGAATAAGCTCTGGGGCCAACGTCCTGACTTTC. Its translation is CATRPGHRISSGANVLTF.

Ten or more counts support this clone. The chain combines TRBV27 with TRBJ1-6; unclear D gene. V lost 5 bases and J 0 bases, leaving 11 bases between the germline ends. Germline CDR1 reads MNHEY; CDR2 reads SMNVEV (reference sequence). CDR3 length: 16 amino acids. The CDR3 reads CASSPSGSSYNSPLHF. The CDR3, as DNA: TGTGCCAGCAGTCCTTCCGGGAGCTCCTATAATTCACCCCTCCACTTT.